This T cell receptor (beta chain) is from a study of blood T cell repertoires in COVID-19. Study in general: Acute and convalescent COVID-19 samples came from the United States, Italy and Spain.

This CDR3 has 15 amino acids. The trim removed 9 bases at V and 7 bases at J, leaving 14 bases unmatched. CDR1 MNHEY and CDR2 SMNVEV come from the germline V gene (reference sequence). This clone occurred a few times. Some clones are missing from TCRdb's copy, which holds only in-frame ones; the method was immunoSEQ multiplex PCR. The profile covers a few hundred thousand clones, with under 85% appearing a single time and 0.7% to 1% taken by the ten largest. Source material: peripheral blood. The TCR sequence derives from a human donor with COVID-19, enrolled during active disease. The donor label of this sample is uncertain. This chain connects TRBV27 to TRBJ2-1, with 8 nucleotides matching TRBD2. The CDR3 loop is CASCASSGIPNEQFF. In DNA form, the CDR3 reads TGTGCCAGTTGTGCGAGTAGCGGGATTCCGAATGAGCAGTTCTTC.